The 16 T cell receptor beta chains given below trace back to one sample, sequenced in a study of CD8 T cells in ankylosing spondylitis. TCRdb reanalysed the 5' RACE reads using MiXCR and keeps one entry per CDR3 protein. The repertoire holds more than 30,000 distinct CDR3 sequences, with approximately 11% as singletons. The sequenced sample consisted of synovial fluid, either unsorted or a sorted T cell fraction (not recorded which). These receptors originate from a male donor with ankylosing spondylitis.

Ten or more counts support this clonotype. This chain connects TRBV5-6 to TRBJ2-7; no definite D call. Germline loops: CDR1 SGHDT, CDR2 YYEEEE. V lost 3 bases and J 5 bases, leaving 9 bases between the germline ends. This CDR3 spans 12 amino acids. DNA of the CDR3: TGTGCCAGCAGCTGGGAAGGGAACGAGCAGTACTTC. Protein product: CASSWEGNEQYF.

Comment on this clonotype: Germline and junction disagree at one end, which may indicate a read error. The genes are TRBV29-1 and TRBJ2-5, with TRBD1 matching over 7 bases. CDR1 and CDR2 (germline): SQVTM, ANQGSEA. The CDR3 extends over 14 amino acids. The CDR3 spells CSVDRTGDGETQHF. CDR3 in DNA: TGCAGCGTAGACCGGACAGGCGACGGGGAGACCCAGCACTTC.

This rearrangement joins TRBV9 to TRBJ2-2; D might be TRBD2 (6 bases). V was cut by 2 bases and J by 4 bases, with 12 bases left in between. This CDR3 has 15 amino acids. Germline values: CDR1 SGDLS, CDR2 YYNGEE. CDR3 coding DNA: TGTGCCAGCAGCGTTACGGGAGAGGTCACCGGGGAGCTGTTTTTT. Translated: CASSVTGEVTGELFF. The variable domain in full, with the rest retrieved from reference TRBV9 and TRBJ2-2, is DSGVTQTPKHLITATGQRVTLRCSPRSGDLSVYWYQQSLDQGLQFLIQYYNGEERAKGNILERFSAQQFPDLHSELNLSSLELGDSALYFCASSVTGEVTGELFFGEGSRLTVL.

This clonotype was counted only a few times. The chain recombines TRBV12-3 or TRBV12-4 with TRBJ2-1; the match to TRBD2 covers 9 bases. J lost 9 bases, V lost 1 base, and 4 bases had no gene match. The CDR3 runs 14 residues. The CDR3 DNA is TGTGCCAGCAGTTTAGGGCTAGCGGGATTTGAGCAGTTCTTC. This codes for CASSLGLAGFEQFF.

This clonotype has more than one count but fewer than ten. The J gene is TRBJ2-2, the V gene TRBV28; no firm D call. This CDR3 comprises 15 residues. Germline loops: CDR1 MDHEN, CDR2 SYDVKM. V lost 0 bases and J 1 base, leaving 6 bases between the germline ends. The CDR3 loop reads CASSLWRWNTGELFF. In DNA form, the CDR3 reads TGTGCCAGCAGTTTATGGCGGTGGAACACCGGGGAGCTGTTTTTT.

The CDR3 region has the DNA TGCAGTGCTAGAGATTTGGATCTCGGCGAAAAACTGTTTTTT. This translates into CSARDLDLGEKLFF. The V call is TRBV20-1, the J call TRBJ1-4; D unclear. Looked up from germline, CDR1 is DFQATT and CDR2 is SNEGSKA (reference sequence). Deletions cut 0 bases from V and 8 bases from J, with 13 bases between. The CDR3 is made up of 14 amino acids.

This chain uses TRBV4-2 with TRBJ2-1, with 7 positions matching TRBD2. V lost 0 bases to trimming and J lost 7 bases; unmatched junction nucleotides: 18. Germline values: CDR1 LGHNA, CDR2 YNFKEQ. This CDR3 contains 19 residues. In DNA form, the CDR3 reads TGTGCCAGCAGCCAAGATCTTTGGCTGGAGGGAGGGTTTGAGAATGAGCAGTTCTTC. Amino acid sequence: CASSQDLWLEGGFENEQFF.

The sample holds many counts of this clonotype. The chain couples TRBV6-4 to TRBJ2-5; TRBD2 matches 8 bases. Germline values: CDR1 MRHNA, CDR2 SNTAGT. The J segment lost 3 bases and the V segment lost 6 bases, leaving 6 bases of the junction unmatched. CDR3 length equals 14 residues. The CDR3 sequence: CASSSGAGEETQYF. Here the CDR3 DNA reads TGTGCCAGCAGCTCAGGAGCGGGAGAAGAGACCCAGTACTTC.

This clonotype was counted a few times. The chain recombines TRBV27 with TRBJ2-7, with 9 nucleotides matching TRBD2. The CDR3 sequence is 17 residues long. The V gene end was trimmed by 6 bases and the J gene end by 5 bases; junction bases not matched to a gene: 17. The germline gives CDR1 MNHEY, CDR2 SMNVEV (reference sequence). CDR3 sequence reads: CASRQHTIAGELHEQYF. CDR3 coding DNA: TGTGCCAGCAGGCAACACACCATAGCGGGAGAACTCCACGAGCAGTACTTC.

This clonotype was recorded many times. The V call is TRBV18, the J call TRBJ2-1, with D uncertain. Trimming removed 3 bases from V and 6 bases from J, with 24 bases in between. The CDR3 length is 18 residues. The germline V gene encodes CDR1 KGHSH and CDR2 LQKENI. In nucleotides, the CDR3 is TGTGCCAGCTCACCTCCAGACCATTCCGGACCTTTTGGCAATGAGCAGTTCTTC. Translating it yields CASSPPDHSGPFGNEQFF.

This clonotype was picked up many times. This chain uses TRBV28 with TRBJ2-7, with a possible D match to TRBD2 (5 bases). The CDR3 is made up of 14 amino acids. The germline V and J ends were trimmed by 2 bases and 5 bases, with 13 bases remaining between them. Germline V CDR1 and CDR2: MDHEN, SYDVKM. Written as DNA, the CDR3 is TGTGCCAGCAGTTTAGGTGGGAGCTTGAACGAGCAGTACTTC. Translated, it gives CASSLGGSLNEQYF.

In this sample, this clonotype turned up a few times. The rearrangement joins TRBV11-1 to TRBJ2-6; weak D call: TRBD2 (5 bases). This CDR3 comprises 20 residues. Germline V gene data show CDR1 as SGHAT and CDR2 as FQDESV (reference sequence). V was pared by 3 bases and J by 0 bases, with 21 bases between. Here the CDR3 reads CASSFHPFQDRGSGANVLTF. The CDR3 DNA reads TGTGCCAGCAGCTTTCATCCCTTCCAGGATCGGGGCTCTGGGGCCAACGTCCTGACTTTC.

This clonotype appeared many times. This CDR3 reads CSARDTDHPYTDTQYF. The CDR3 DNA reads TGCAGTGCTAGAGATACGGACCACCCCTACACAGATACGCAGTATTTT. The chain joins TRBV20-1 to TRBJ2-3; no clear D gene. V was pared by 0 bases and J by 2 bases, with 15 bases between. The CDR3 is made up of 16 amino acids. Germline assignment: CDR1 DFQATT and CDR2 SNEGSKA (reference sequence).

The chain uses TRBV4-1 and TRBJ2-7; 8 nucleotides match TRBD2. Germline CDR1 reads MGHRA; CDR2 reads YSYEKL. The CDR3 sequence is 17 residues long. With 3 bases clipped from V and 1 base from J, the junction kept 11 bases outside the gene matches. For the CDR3, the DNA is TGCGCCAGCAGCCAGGACCCGGGGGGGGCTCTTTCCTACGAGCAGTACTTC. Amino acid sequence: CASSQDPGGALSYEQYF.

This clonotype has a handful of counts. V and J are TRBV11-3 and TRBJ2-3, with 11 bases that match TRBD1. The V and J ends lost 10 bases and 5 bases, in that order; junction bases with no gene match: 11. Germline V lookup: CDR1 SGHNT, CDR2 YENEEA. The CDR3 is 15 residues long. The CDR3 DNA is TGTGCCACTGCCGCGGACAGGGGGCAGAAAGATACGCAGTATTTT. It yields the protein CATAADRGQKDTQYF.

V gene TRBV28 combines with J gene TRBJ2-2, with D tentatively TRBD1 (5 bases). The V gene's germline CDR1 is MDHEN and CDR2 SYDVKM. CDR3 length: 15 residues. The V and J ends lost 6 bases and 5 bases respectively, with 16 bases between them. In DNA, the CDR3 is TGTGCCAGCAGAACCTCGACCAGACAGACCGGGGAGCTGTTTTTT. Its translation is CASRTSTRQTGELFF.